This record covers a single T cell receptor (beta chain). The source of the sample is a study of CD8 T cells in Susac syndrome. Study details: About 6 sequenced Susac syndrome patients had clinically active disease, while about 8 were in remission.

After extraction with the RNeasy kit, 0.5 to 1 ug of the RNA was reverse transcribed using random hexamers. The method of amplification for TCR beta CDR3 was immunoSEQ multiplex PCR, covering 54 Vbeta and 13 Jbeta. TCRdb redid the calling of the immunoSEQ multiplex PCR reads with MiXCR, one entry per CDR3 protein. The sample includes some 150,000 distinct CDR3 sequences, 95% of them seen just once. Germline CDR1 is DFQATT and CDR2 is SNEGSKA (reference sequence). The CDR3 has 14 amino acids. Trimming cost V 3 bases and J 5 bases; bases outside gene matches: 7. Sequencing was performed on CD4+ T cells from PBMCs. The TCR comes from a human donor with Susac syndrome. The chain links TRBV20-1 to TRBJ2-5; 9 nucleotides agree with TRBD2. The CDR3 sequence is CSASAGTSWETQYF. The CDR3 DNA is TGCAGTGCTAGCGCCGGGACTAGCTGGGAGACCCAGTACTTC.